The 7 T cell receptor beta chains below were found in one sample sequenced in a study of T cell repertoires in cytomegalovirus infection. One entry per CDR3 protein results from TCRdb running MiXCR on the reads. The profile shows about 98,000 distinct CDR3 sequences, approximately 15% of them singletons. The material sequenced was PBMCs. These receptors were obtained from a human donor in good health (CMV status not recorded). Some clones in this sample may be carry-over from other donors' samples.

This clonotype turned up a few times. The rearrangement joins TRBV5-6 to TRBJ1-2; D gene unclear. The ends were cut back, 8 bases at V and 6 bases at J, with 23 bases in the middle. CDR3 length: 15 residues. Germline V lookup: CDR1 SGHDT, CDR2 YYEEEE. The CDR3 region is CASQTPEYSMDGYTF. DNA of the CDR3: TGTGCCAGTCAGACGCCGGAGTATTCTATGGATGGCTACACCTTC.

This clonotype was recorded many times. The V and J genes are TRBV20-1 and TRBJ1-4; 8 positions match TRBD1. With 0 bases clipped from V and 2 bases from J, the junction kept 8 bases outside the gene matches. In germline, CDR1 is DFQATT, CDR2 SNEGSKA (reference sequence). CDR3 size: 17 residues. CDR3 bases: TGCAGTGCTAGAGATGAAGGCAGGGGGCTCACTAATGAAAAACTGTTTTTT. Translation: CSARDEGRGLTNEKLFF.

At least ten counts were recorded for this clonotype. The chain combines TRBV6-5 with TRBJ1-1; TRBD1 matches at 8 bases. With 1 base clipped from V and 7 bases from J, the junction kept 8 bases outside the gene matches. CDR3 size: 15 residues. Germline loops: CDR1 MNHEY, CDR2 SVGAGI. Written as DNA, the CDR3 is TGTGCCAGCAGTTACTGGGCGGACAGGGCTGATGAAGCTTTCTTT. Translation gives CASSYWADRADEAFF.

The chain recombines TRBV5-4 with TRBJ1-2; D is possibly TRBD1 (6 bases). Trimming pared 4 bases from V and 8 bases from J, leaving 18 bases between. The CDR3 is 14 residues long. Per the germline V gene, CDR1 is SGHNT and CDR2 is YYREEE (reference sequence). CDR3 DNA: TGTGCCAGCAGCCCCTTGGGGGCGCAGGACGGCTACACCTTC. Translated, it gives CASSPLGAQDGYTF.

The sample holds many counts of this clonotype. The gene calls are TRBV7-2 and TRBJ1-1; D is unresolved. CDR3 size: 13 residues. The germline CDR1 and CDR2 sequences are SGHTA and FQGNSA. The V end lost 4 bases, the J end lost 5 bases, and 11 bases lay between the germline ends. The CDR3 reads CASSSGVWTEAFF. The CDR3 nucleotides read TGTGCCAGCAGCTCCGGGGTATGGACTGAAGCTTTCTTT.

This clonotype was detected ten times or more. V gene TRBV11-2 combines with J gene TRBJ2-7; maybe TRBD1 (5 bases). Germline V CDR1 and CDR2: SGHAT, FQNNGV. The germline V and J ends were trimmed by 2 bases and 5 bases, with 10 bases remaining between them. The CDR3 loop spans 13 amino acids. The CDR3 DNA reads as TGTGCCAGCAGCTTAAGTGTCAGGGACGAGCAGTACTTC. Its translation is CASSLSVRDEQYF.

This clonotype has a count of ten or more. This chain's CDR3 is CASSLRQGRQPQHF. Here the CDR3 DNA reads TGTGCCAGCAGCTTGAGACAGGGGCGTCAGCCCCAGCATTTT. The chain couples TRBV7-2 to TRBJ1-5; 8 bases agree with TRBD1. This CDR3 spans 14 amino acids. V lost 3 bases to trimming and J lost 6 bases; unmatched junction nucleotides: 4. Germline V gene data show CDR1 as SGHTA and CDR2 as FQGNSA. The full variable domain, its missing parts supplied by reference TRBV7-2 and TRBJ1-5, is GAGVSQSPSNKVTEKGKDVELRCDPISGHTALYWYRQSLGQGLEFLIYFQGNSAPDKSGLPSDRFSAERTGGSVSTLTIQRTQQEDSAVYLCASSLRQGRQPQHFGDGTRLSIL.